These 30 T cell receptor beta chains share one sample of origin, sequenced in a study of shared clonotypes between healthy human individuals. The naive CD8 fraction comprised CD45RO-negative cells positively selected for CCR7 and excluded terminally differentiated effector memory CD45RA+ cells. Here immunoSEQ multiplex PCR was the method, and the copy in TCRdb shows in-frame clones only, minus some. Among about 2.2 million clones, roughly 91% were seen once, and the ten largest hold roughly 1.7%. What was sequenced was naive CD8+ T cells from PBMCs. All receptors come from a man between 18 and 29 years old in good health. Some clones in this sample may be carry-over from other donors' samples.

In this sample, this clone turned up a few times. The J gene is TRBJ1-1, the V gene TRBV30; no clear D gene. Trimming cost V 4 bases and J 0 bases, with 6 bases left between them. Per germline, CDR1 GTSNPN and CDR2 SVGIG (reference sequence). This CDR3 has 12 residues. The CDR3 DNA reads TGTGCCTGGACGGTAATGAACACTGAAGCTTTCTTT. It encodes CAWTVMNTEAFF. The full variable domain, with the rest looked up from reference TRBV30 and TRBJ1-1, is SQTIHQWPATLVQPVGSPLSLECTVEGTSNPNLYWYRQAAGRGLQLLFYSVGIGQISSEVPQNLSASRPQDRQFILSSKKLLLSDSGFYLCAWTVMNTEAFFGQGTRLTVV.

Only one count was recorded for this clone. The chain recombines TRBV9 with TRBJ2-1; possibly TRBD2 for D (5 bases). Germline lookup yields CDR1 SGDLS and CDR2 YYNGEE. This CDR3 has 14 amino acids. Trimming took 4 bases from V and 7 from J, leaving 15 bases between them. CDR3 in amino acids: CASSPTSRENEQFF. CDR3 coding DNA: TGTGCCAGCAGCCCCACGTCGAGGGAGAATGAGCAGTTCTTC.

The rearrangement uses TRBV2 and TRBJ2-5, with TRBD2 matching over 10 bases. V lost 2 bases and J lost 3; bases outside the gene matches: 6. CDR1 and CDR2 (germline): SNHLY, FYNNEI. This CDR3 has 16 residues. CDR3 protein: CASSELRLAGEETQYF. The CDR3, as DNA: TGTGCCAGCAGTGAATTACGCCTAGCGGGAGAAGAGACCCAGTACTTC.

The genes are TRBV7-8 and TRBJ2-7; a weak D match, TRBD1 (6 bases). The germline V gene has CDR1 SGHVS and CDR2 FQNEAQ. The CDR3 is made up of 14 amino acids. Trimming removed 0 bases from V and 6 bases from J, with 12 bases in between. CDR3 sequence: CASSLAGTLGEQYF. As DNA, the CDR3 is TGTGCCAGCAGCTTAGCGGGGACATTGGGCGAGCAGTACTTC. Based on the CDR3 plus reference TRBV7-8 and TRBJ2-7, the full variable domain is GAGVSQSPRYKVAKRGQDVALRCDPISGHVSLFWYQQALGQGPEFLTYFQNEAQLDKSGLPSDRFFAERPEGSVSTLKIQRTQQEDSAVYLCASSLAGTLGEQYFGPGTRLTVT.

The rearrangement uses TRBV19 and TRBJ2-7; tentative D call: TRBD1 (5 bases). CDR1 LNHDA and CDR2 SQIVND come from the germline V gene (reference sequence). The V gene lost 1 base and the J gene lost 0 bases, with 16 bases spanning the gap. The CDR3 consists of 17 residues. The CDR3 reads CASSIVFPRAVSYEQYF. The CDR3 region has the DNA TGTGCCAGTAGTATAGTTTTCCCCAGGGCGGTCTCCTACGAGCAGTACTTC.

This chain uses TRBV29-1 with TRBJ1-2; 7 bases are shared with TRBD1. The length of the CDR3 is 18 residues. Trimming removed 1 base from V and 0 bases from J; junction bases left unmatched: 14. Germline-derived CDR1 and CDR2 are SQVTM and ANQGSEA. The CDR3 is CSVEGIDQGEVANYGYTF. CDR3 nucleotide sequence: TGCAGCGTTGAAGGAATCGATCAGGGGGAGGTTGCTAACTATGGCTACACCTTC.

The chain couples TRBV4-1 to TRBJ2-1; 7 nucleotides match TRBD2. Germline V lookup: CDR1 MGHRA, CDR2 YSYEKL. This CDR3 is 18 amino acids long. With V trimmed by 1 base and J by 4 bases, 13 bases remained unmatched. CDR3 region: CASSQAGAGRTLYNEQFF. As DNA, the CDR3 is TGCGCCAGCAGCCAAGCGGGAGCGGGACGAACCCTATACAATGAGCAGTTCTTC.

The V and J genes are TRBV6-5 and TRBJ1-2; D gene unclear. V lost 0 bases and J 3 bases, leaving 14 bases between the germline ends. This CDR3 region has 16 residues. Germline assignment: CDR1 MNHEY and CDR2 SVGAGI. In DNA form, the CDR3 reads TGTGCCAGCAGTTACTCGAATGGGGAGCGGGACTATGGCTACACCTTC. Protein: CASSYSNGERDYGYTF.

The chain couples TRBV14 to TRBJ2-2; no definite D call. Trimming stripped 2 bases from V and 5 bases from J, with 27 bases between. CDR1 and CDR2 (germline): SGHDN, FVKESK. CDR3 length equals 20 residues. The CDR3, as DNA: TGTGCCAGCAGCCAAAGACCCCCCGTTTTCGGCGGAGCCCGAACCGGGGAGCTGTTTTTT. This sequence encodes CASSQRPPVFGGARTGELFF.

The rearrangement joins TRBV29-1 to TRBJ2-7; D assignment may be TRBD1 or TRBD2 (5 bases each). Germline lookup yields CDR1 SQVTM and CDR2 ANQGSEA. This CDR3 is 14 amino acids long. Trimming removed 3 bases from V and 2 bases from J, with 14 bases in between. The CDR3 DNA reads as TGCAGCGTTGAGGTCTTGGGGGAAACCTACGAGCAGTACTTC. Translation: CSVEVLGETYEQYF.

V and J are TRBV29-1 and TRBJ1-2, with a weak D call TRBD1 (5 bases). Between the trimmed V and J ends, which lost 6 bases and 8 bases, there was a span of 13 bases. The CDR3 is made up of 11 amino acids. From germline, CDR1 is SQVTM and CDR2 ANQGSEA. CDR3 amino acids: CSVRDPSGYTF. Here the CDR3 DNA reads TGCAGCGTCCGGGACCCCAGCGGCTACACCTTC.

The CDR3 DNA sequence: TGCGCCAGCAGCCAAGTTATAGGGGGCAAAACAGATACGCAGTATTTT. Translated: CASSQVIGGKTDTQYF. The genes are TRBV4-3 and TRBJ2-3; TRBD1 matches 7 bases. In germline, CDR1 is LGHNA, CDR2 YSLEER. The J segment lost 3 bases and the V segment lost 1 base, leaving 7 bases of the junction unmatched. This CDR3 is built from 16 residues.

The chain links TRBV5-8 to TRBJ2-2; 11 nucleotides match TRBD2. The J segment lost 5 bases and the V segment lost 4 bases, leaving 7 bases of the junction unmatched. The CDR3 is 16 residues long. Germline-derived CDR1 and CDR2 are SGHTS and YDEGEE. As DNA, the CDR3 is TGTGCCAGCAGCGCGTTAGCGGGAGGGAGGACCGGGGAGCTGTTTTTT. Translation gives CASSALAGGRTGELFF.

The table lists this clone with a count of one. V is TRBV27 and J is TRBJ2-7, with 8 bases matching TRBD1. Losses at the gene ends were 6 bases for V and 2 bases for J; bases not matched to a gene: 6. Germline V gene lookup returns CDR1 MNHEY and CDR2 SMNVEV (reference sequence). There are 14 residues in the CDR3. The CDR3 sequence: CASRLTQGAYEQYF. CDR3 nucleotides: TGTGCCAGCAGATTGACACAGGGGGCCTACGAGCAGTACTTC.

The chain carries TRBV11-2 and TRBJ2-3; tentative D call: TRBD2 (5 bases). The CDR3 runs to 15 residues. Trimming removed 8 bases at V and 0 bases at J, with 15 bases between. Per germline, CDR1 SGHAT and CDR2 FQNNGV. The CDR3 region has the DNA TGTGCCAGCCTTTACATGGGGAGCAGCACAGATACGCAGTATTTT. Protein sequence: CASLYMGSSTDTQYF.

The chain employs TRBV14 and TRBJ2-7, with 10 bases that match TRBD2. The CDR3 contains 17 residues. Germline CDR1 reads SGHDN; CDR2 reads FVKESK. V shed 6 bases, J shed 1 base, and the junction held 12 bases outside the gene matches. Written as DNA, the CDR3 is TGTGCCAGCAGTGATCGGACTAGCGGAGCCCCATCCTACGAGCAGTACTTC. This translates into CASSDRTSGAPSYEQYF.

The chain combines TRBV5-1 with TRBJ1-2; no definite D call. V was cut by 1 base and J by 4 bases, with 14 bases left in between. Germline-derived CDR1 and CDR2 are SGHRS and YFSETQ. The CDR3 runs 15 residues. DNA for the CDR3: TGCGCCAGCAGCTTGAATCAGATAAGCAGCTATGGCTACACCTTC. This sequence encodes CASSLNQISSYGYTF.

The chain has TRBV9 and TRBJ1-4; D remains ambiguous. CDR3 length equals 15 residues. Trimming stripped 0 bases from V and 4 bases from J, with 10 bases between. Germline V CDR1 and CDR2: SGDLS, YYNGEE. The CDR3 bases are TGTGCCAGCAGCGTAGGAGGTGCATTTAATGAAAAACTGTTTTTT. This translates into CASSVGGAFNEKLFF.

This chain links TRBV7-2 with TRBJ2-1, with D perhaps matching TRBD1 (6 bases). V dropped 7 bases and J dropped 5 bases, with 18 bases sitting between them. The CDR3 runs 15 residues. CDR1 and CDR2 (germline): SGHTA, FQGNSA. The CDR3 region has the DNA TGTGCCAGCACCTCAAGACAGGAGATGCACAATGAGCAGTTCTTC. It specifies CASTSRQEMHNEQFF.

This clone was detected only a few times. This chain joins TRBV27 and TRBJ1-1; 7 bases agree with TRBD1. Trimming removed 3 bases from V and 11 bases from J; junction bases left unmatched: 12. The CDR3 has 14 residues. The germline gives CDR1 MNHEY, CDR2 SMNVEV (reference sequence). DNA of the CDR3: TGTGCCAGCAGTTTCCAGGGACAGCCGGTCTTCGCTTTCTTT. Translated, it gives CASSFQGQPVFAFF.

This chain joins TRBV27 and TRBJ1-2; the match to TRBD1 covers 8 bases. The CDR3 sequence is 16 residues long. CDR1 and CDR2 (germline): MNHEY, SMNVEV (reference sequence). After removal of 1 base from V and 8 bases from J, the junction contained 12 bases not matched to a gene. CDR3 loop: CASSLWRQGKEDGYTF. CDR3 nucleotides: TGTGCCAGCAGTTTATGGCGACAGGGGAAAGAGGACGGCTACACCTTC.

With regard to this clone: Other DNA sequences from this sample encode an identical CDR3 as well. The chain has TRBV27 and TRBJ2-7; perhaps TRBD1 as D (5 bases). CDR3 length equals 13 residues. Germline V lookup: CDR1 MNHEY, CDR2 SMNVEV (reference sequence). V was trimmed by 3 bases and J by 3 bases, leaving 9 bases between them. In nucleotides, the CDR3 is TGTGCCAGCAGTTTTGGGCAGGGCTACGAGCAGTACTTC. This encodes CASSFGQGYEQYF.

This chain links TRBV7-9 with TRBJ2-5; TRBD2 matches 12 bases. V lost 3 bases, J lost 5 bases, and 1 base stayed unmatched. The germline gives CDR1 SEHNR, CDR2 FQNEAQ (reference sequence). The CDR3 is 14 amino acids. The CDR3 sequence: CASSLTSGSETQYF. The CDR3 coding sequence is TGTGCCAGCAGCTTGACTAGCGGGAGTGAGACCCAGTACTTC. Full variable domain (outside the CDR3, taken from reference TRBV7-9 and TRBJ2-5): DTGVSQNPRHKITKRGQNVTFRCDPISEHNRLYWYRQTLGQGPEFLTYFQNEAQLEKSRLLSDRFSAERPKGSFSTLEIQRTEQGDSAMYLCASSLTSGSETQYFGPGTRLLVL.

CDR3 in DNA: TGTGCCAGCAGCCTGTACCTGGCGGGACAGGGGCTCATGAACACTGAAGCTTTCTTT. It specifies CASSLYLAGQGLMNTEAFF. The J gene is TRBJ1-1, the V gene TRBV7-8; 10 positions agree with TRBD1. The germline CDR1 and CDR2 sequences are SGHVS and FQNEAQ. The junction had 15 bases not matched to a gene; V was cut back by 5 bases and J by 0 bases. The CDR3 length is 19 residues. The variable domain in full, completed from reference TRBV7-8 and TRBJ1-1, reads GAGVSQSPRYKVAKRGQDVALRCDPISGHVSLFWYQQALGQGPEFLTYFQNEAQLDKSGLPSDRFFAERPEGSVSTLKIQRTQQEDSAVYLCASSLYLAGQGLMNTEAFFGQGTRLTVV.

The chain uses TRBV27 and TRBJ2-1; possibly TRBD1 for D (6 bases). The CDR3 has 15 amino acids. Deletions cut 2 bases from V and 3 bases from J, with 11 bases between. Germline V CDR1 and CDR2: MNHEY, SMNVEV (reference sequence). The CDR3 reads CASSLPGAGYNEQFF. CDR3 in DNA: TGTGCCAGCAGTTTACCAGGGGCCGGCTACAATGAGCAGTTCTTC.

The chain uses TRBV29-1 and TRBJ1-3, with TRBD1 identical over 7 bases. From germline, CDR1 is SQVTM and CDR2 ANQGSEA. The junction had 12 bases not matched to a gene; V was cut back by 7 bases and J by 0 bases. This CDR3 has 16 amino acids. CDR3 bases: TGCAGCGCCGGGATTCCGGGACAGCACTCTGGAAACACCATATATTTT. Protein sequence: CSAGIPGQHSGNTIYF.

This chain uses TRBV2 with TRBJ2-1; D ambiguous. The CDR3 loop spans 15 amino acids. Between the trimmed V and J ends, which lost 6 bases and 6 bases, there was a span of 18 bases. The germline gives CDR1 SNHLY, CDR2 FYNNEI. The CDR3 DNA reads as TGTGCCAGCAGCCGGCCCTTAGTTAGCCGCAATGAGCAGTTCTTC. Protein product: CASSRPLVSRNEQFF.

This chain links TRBV5-1 with TRBJ1-3; D is ambiguous. The CDR3 spans 14 residues. From germline, CDR1 is SGHRS and CDR2 YFSETQ. V gave up 1 base and J gave up 0 bases, with 5 bases separating them. This CDR3 is CASSLTYSGNTIYF. CDR3 nucleotides: TGCGCCAGCAGCTTGACGTACTCTGGAAACACCATATATTTT.

A remark on this clone: Germline and junction disagree at one end, which may indicate a read error. V usage is TRBV13 and J usage is TRBJ2-7; D is perhaps TRBD1 or TRBD2 (5 bases each). The CDR3 has 12 residues. Germline loops: CDR1 PRHDT, CDR2 FYEKMQ (reference sequence). The CDR3 nucleotides are TGTGCCAGCAGCCCAGGGCCGGAGGTAACGAACTTC. The encoded protein is CASSPGPEVTNF. The whole variable domain, filled in from reference TRBV13 and TRBJ2-7, reads AAGVIQSPRHLIKEKRETATLKCYPIPRHDTVYWYQQGPGQDPQFLISFYEKMQSDKGSIPDRFSAQQFSDYHSELNMSSLELGDSALYFCASSPGPEVTNFGPGTRLTVT.

This chain uses TRBV29-1 with TRBJ1-2, with TRBD1 matching over 10 bases. V gave up 4 bases and J gave up 4 bases; unmatched junction bases: 3. This CDR3 is 13 amino acids long. Germline values: CDR1 SQVTM, CDR2 ANQGSEA. The CDR3 DNA is TGCAGCGTTGGGACAGGGGGAGGCTATGGCTACACCTTC. Its translation is CSVGTGGGYGYTF. Drawing the rest from reference TRBV29-1 and TRBJ1-2, the complete variable domain is SAVISQKPSRDICQRGTSLTIQCQVDSQVTMMFWYRQQPGQSLTLIATANQGSEATYESGFVIDKFPISRPNLTFSTLTVSNMSPEDSSIYLCSVGTGGGYGYTFGSGTRLTVV.